Listed here are 22 T cell receptor beta chains from one sample, sequenced in a study of regulatory T cells in long-lasting Graves disease. Building of the TCR beta libraries involved iRepertoire HTBI primers and Arm-PCR of CDR3 regions. TCRdb passed the multiplex PCR reads through MiXCR, listing each CDR3 protein once. The repertoire includes fewer than 650,000 distinct CDR3 sequences, roughly 15% of them detected once, and more than 15% sits in the top ten. Described time point: newly diagnosed GD, antithyroid drugs for less than 3 months. RNA extracted from PBMCs served as the sequencing template. This sample was shared with a second study, whose subject was T cells in Graves' hyperthyroidism and ophthalmopathy.

Sequencing was performed on peripheral blood mononuclear cells (PBMCs), taken at new diagnosis, from a patient treated with antithyroid drugs. The source is a woman aged 25 to 39 with Graves disease.

There are many counts of this clonotype. V usage is TRBV2 and J usage is TRBJ2-2; 12 bases align to TRBD2. The CDR3 has 15 residues. Trimming took 9 bases from V and 4 from J; bases not matched to a gene: 6. CDR1 and CDR2 from the germline V gene are SNHLY and FYNNEI. The CDR3 bases are TGTGCCAGTCGACTAGCGGGAGTGCCCACCGGGGAGCTGTTTTTT. This sequence encodes CASRLAGVPTGELFF.

This clonotype was found many times. The chain recombines TRBV11-1 with TRBJ2-7; D may be TRBD2 (6 bases). This CDR3 region has 14 residues. CDR1 SGHAT and CDR2 FQDESV come from the germline V gene (reference sequence). Trimming removed 5 bases at V and 2 bases at J, with 13 bases between. DNA for the CDR3: TGTGCCAGCAGCGTCGACAGCGGGCCCTACGAGCAGTACTTC. It codes for CASSVDSGPYEQYF.

V and J are TRBV5-1 and TRBJ1-1; a possible D gene is TRBD1 (5 bases). The V gene lost 3 bases and the J gene lost 3 bases, with 12 bases spanning the gap. There are 14 residues in the CDR3. Germline CDR1 is SGHRS and CDR2 is YFSETQ. For the CDR3, the DNA is TGCGCCAGCAGCTCAGGGTTTGTTGACACTGAAGCTTTCTTT. Its protein is CASSSGFVDTEAFF.

This clonotype turned up a few times. The V gene is TRBV4-1, the J gene TRBJ1-4; a possible D gene is TRBD1 (5 bases). Germline lookup yields CDR1 MGHRA and CDR2 YSYEKL. Trimming pared 0 bases from V and 8 bases from J, leaving 13 bases between. CDR3 length: 15 amino acids. CDR3 sequence: CASSQDRGVREKLFF. Here the CDR3 DNA reads TGCGCCAGCAGCCAAGATCGGGGGGTTAGGGAAAAACTGTTTTTT.

This clonotype was recorded only once. It may be a read error: a sequence one base away is much more abundant. CDR3 nucleotide sequence: TGCAGCGTGCCGGAGAGCACTGAAGCTTTCTTT. This gives the protein CSVPESTEAFF. J is TRBJ1-1 and V is TRBV29-1, with D uncertain. The CDR3 covers 11 residues. Germline-derived CDR1 and CDR2 are SQVTM and ANQGSEA. The V end lost 6 bases, the J end lost 4 bases, and 9 bases lay between the germline ends.

This clonotype was counted many times. V usage is TRBV24-1 and J usage is TRBJ1-2, with D hard to call. The V gene's germline CDR1 is KGHDR and CDR2 SFDVKD. The CDR3 is 14 residues long. V lost 3 bases and J 8 bases, leaving 15 bases between the germline ends. The CDR3 DNA follows: TGTGCCACCAGTGATCCCGACGGCTTTTGGGGCTACACCTTC. It encodes CATSDPDGFWGYTF.

This clonotype has only a few counts. The rearrangement links TRBV2 to TRBJ2-1; a weak D match, TRBD1 (6 bases). V lost 8 bases, J lost 8 bases, and 10 bases lay in between. From germline, CDR1 is SNHLY and CDR2 FYNNEI. The CDR3 has 11 residues. In DNA, the CDR3 is TGTGCCAGCCAGGGGAACCATGAGCAGTTCTTC. It codes for CASQGNHEQFF. The full variable domain, completed using reference TRBV2 and TRBJ2-1, is EPEVTQTPSHQVTQMGQEVILRCVPISNHLYFYWYRQILGQKVEFLVSFYNNEISEKSEIFDDQFSVERPDGSNFTLKIRSTKLEDSAMYFCASQGNHEQFFGPGTRLTVL.

In its sample, this clonotype was seen many times. The chain is built from TRBV27 and TRBJ1-1; the D is unclear. The CDR3 runs to 15 residues. The germline V gene encodes CDR1 MNHEY and CDR2 SMNVEV (reference sequence). V gave up 3 bases and J gave up 3 bases, with 14 bases separating them. The CDR3 loop reads CASSLEGRAYTEAFF. The CDR3 bases are TGTGCCAGCAGTTTGGAGGGCCGGGCGTACACTGAAGCTTTCTTT.

In its sample, this clonotype was seen many times. The chain couples TRBV20-1 to TRBJ2-7; 12 nucleotides match TRBD2. The CDR3 contains 14 residues. The trim removed 5 bases at V and 4 bases at J, leaving 6 bases unmatched. Germline CDR1 is DFQATT and CDR2 is SNEGSKA (reference sequence). CDR3 sequence: CSAYRTSGKYEQYF. The CDR3 DNA reads TGCAGTGCTTACCGGACTAGCGGGAAATACGAGCAGTACTTC.

This clonotype came up a few times. V and J are TRBV19 and TRBJ2-2; no clear D gene. There are 15 residues in the CDR3. From germline, CDR1 is LNHDA and CDR2 SQIVND (reference sequence). V was trimmed by 6 bases and J by 4 bases, leaving 15 bases between them. For the CDR3, the DNA is TGTGCCAGTAGCAAAAGCTATTCGGTCACCGGGGAGCTGTTTTTT. It specifies CASSKSYSVTGELFF.

The chain couples TRBV4-1 to TRBJ2-5; 7 nucleotides agree with TRBD1. CDR1 is MGHRA, CDR2 YSYEKL, per germline. The length of the CDR3 is 16 residues. Trimming took 7 bases from V and 2 from J; bases not matched to a gene: 13. DNA of the CDR3: TGCGCCAGCACGAGCACGCCAGACAGGGAGCAAGAGACCCAGTACTTC. It is translated as CASTSTPDREQETQYF.

CDR3 loop: CASSATGLATDTQYF. Here the CDR3 DNA reads TGTGCCAGCAGCGCTACGGGACTAGCGACAGATACGCAGTATTTT. V gene TRBV9 combines with J gene TRBJ2-3, with 10 bases fitting TRBD2. Germline loops: CDR1 SGDLS, CDR2 YYNGEE. The V segment lost 3 bases and the J segment 3 bases; nucleotides outside the gene matches: 4. The CDR3 length is 15 residues.

This clonotype was observed many times. This chain connects TRBV20-1 to TRBJ1-1, with D perhaps TRBD1 (6 bases). The CDR3 spans 15 residues. V was clipped by 3 bases and J by 0 bases, with 14 bases between them. Germline V gives CDR1 DFQATT, CDR2 SNEGSKA (reference sequence). As DNA, the CDR3 is TGCAGTGCTAGTAGCTTCGGACAGTTGAACACTGAAGCTTTCTTT. Its protein product is CSASSFGQLNTEAFF.

There are many counts of this clonotype. The J gene is TRBJ1-1, the V gene TRBV6-5, with D unresolved. V was trimmed by 2 bases and J by 1 base, leaving 5 bases between them. The CDR3 runs to 13 residues. Germline CDR1 is MNHEY and CDR2 is SVGAGI. Here the CDR3 DNA reads TGTGCCAGCAGTTACGTGGAGAACACTGAAGCTTTCTTT. As protein: CASSYVENTEAFF.

This clonotype was picked up a small number of times. The V call is TRBV5-1, the J call TRBJ2-1; TRBD2 agrees at 7 bases. This CDR3 has 14 amino acids. The trim removed 8 bases at V and 6 bases at J, leaving 11 bases unmatched. Looked up from germline, CDR1 is SGHRS and CDR2 is YFSETQ. The CDR3 protein is CASTQRDSLNEQFF. The CDR3 DNA sequence: TGCGCCAGTACCCAGCGGGATTCGCTCAATGAGCAGTTCTTC.

The V call is TRBV4-2, the J call TRBJ2-2, with a tentative D call TRBD1 (5 bases). Germline V gene lookup returns CDR1 LGHNA and CDR2 YNFKEQ. The CDR3 is made up of 17 amino acids. Trimming left V 4 bases short and J 2 bases short, with 17 bases between. The CDR3 DNA is TGTGCCAGCAGCCTTGCCCCCAGGGCCGATAACACCGGGGAGCTGTTTTTT. Translated, it gives CASSLAPRADNTGELFF.

This clonotype has more than one count but fewer than ten. The chain carries TRBV3-1 and TRBJ2-7; TRBD1 matches at 7 bases. The CDR3 runs to 15 residues. With 1 base clipped from V and 2 bases from J, the junction kept 5 bases outside the gene matches. Germline CDR1 is LGHDT and CDR2 is YNNKEL (reference sequence). The CDR3 region is CASSQVWDRAYEQYF. For the CDR3, the DNA is TGTGCCAGCAGCCAAGTCTGGGACAGAGCCTACGAGCAGTACTTC.

This clonotype turned up a few times. The chain employs TRBV7-2 and TRBJ1-1, with a weak D call TRBD1 (6 bases). V dropped 5 bases and J dropped 7 bases, with 14 bases sitting between them. The CDR3 sequence is 13 residues long. Germline V CDR1 and CDR2: SGHTA, FQGNSA. The DNA for the CDR3 is TGTGCCAGCAGCCAAGGGGGGCGAAGTGAAGCTTTCTTT. Its translation: CASSQGGRSEAFF.

V is TRBV7-9 and J is TRBJ1-1; D remains unclear. V gave up 3 bases and J gave up 1 base, with 9 bases separating them. The CDR3 sequence is 14 residues long. Germline V gene data show CDR1 as SEHNR and CDR2 as FQNEAQ (reference sequence). The CDR3: CASSFELGNTEAFF. The CDR3 DNA reads as TGTGCCAGCAGCTTTGAGTTGGGGAACACTGAAGCTTTCTTT.

This clonotype has more than one count but fewer than ten. The J gene is TRBJ1-2, the V gene TRBV5-4; no clear D gene. CDR1 SGHNT and CDR2 YYREEE come from the germline V gene (reference sequence). Trimming left V 4 bases short and J 5 bases short, with 18 bases between. CDR3 size: 15 residues. This CDR3 is CASSPRAESSYGYTF. CDR3 DNA sequence: TGTGCCAGCAGCCCGCGGGCGGAGTCGAGTTATGGCTACACCTTC.

This clonotype showed up just a few times. This sequence joins TRBV28 and TRBJ2-3; no reliable D call. Germline V lookup: CDR1 MDHEN, CDR2 SYDVKM. CDR3 size: 14 residues. V lost 6 bases and J 7 bases, leaving 17 bases between the germline ends. The CDR3: CASSQVEAAYTQYF. CDR3 in DNA: TGTGCCAGCAGCCAGGTTGAGGCGGCTTATACGCAGTATTTT.

The rearrangement links TRBV29-1 to TRBJ1-4, with D perhaps matching TRBD1 (5 bases). Germline V gene sequence: CDR1 SQVTM, CDR2 ANQGSEA. The CDR3 runs 13 residues. Trimming shortened V by 6 bases and J by 0 bases, and 8 bases separated the two germline ends. The CDR3 DNA reads as TGCAGCGTGGGGCGGTCAACTAATGAAAAACTGTTTTTT. Translation: CSVGRSTNEKLFF. The whole variable domain, filled in from reference TRBV29-1 and TRBJ1-4, reads SAVISQKPSRDICQRGTSLTIQCQVDSQVTMMFWYRQQPGQSLTLIATANQGSEATYESGFVIDKFPISRPNLTFSTLTVSNMSPEDSSIYLCSVGRSTNEKLFFGSGTQLSVL.